Below are 24 T cell receptor beta chains sequenced from a single sample in a study of blood T cell repertoires in COVID-19. TCRdb's table, derived via immunoSEQ multiplex PCR, lists solely in-frame clones and lacks some. This repertoire shows some 190,000 clones, roughly 83% found once; its top ten account for 5.6%. Sequenced sample: PBMCs or T cells enriched from blood (not recorded which). These receptors all come from a man aged 40-49 years with acute COVID-19.

V gene TRBV15 combines with J gene TRBJ2-7; 8 nucleotides match TRBD2. V dropped 4 bases and J dropped 0; count of bases not matched to a gene: 11. CDR3 length: 17 amino acids. Germline CDR1 reads LNHNV; CDR2 reads YYDKDF (reference sequence). CDR3 DNA: TGTGCCACCAGCAACCCTAGCGGGCGAGAGAGCTCCTACGAGCAGTACTTC. It encodes CATSNPSGRESSYEQYF.

This chain uses TRBV29-1 with TRBJ2-2; D is uncertain. Trimming took off 4 bases at V and 0 bases at J, with 6 bases between the two ends. The CDR3 contains 13 residues. Looked up from germline, CDR1 is SQVTM and CDR2 is ANQGSEA. In DNA, the CDR3 is TGCAGCGTTGGCGTGGCGAACACCGGGGAGCTGTTTTTT. Encoded protein: CSVGVANTGELFF.

The chain's CDR3 is CARGLGTGDEKLFF. In DNA form, the CDR3 reads TGTGCCAGGGGCCTCGGGACAGGGGATGAAAAACTGTTTTTT. The V and J genes are TRBV19 and TRBJ1-4; 10 positions agree with TRBD1. From germline, CDR1 is LNHDA and CDR2 SQIVND (reference sequence). Losses at the gene ends were 9 bases for V and 6 bases for J; bases not matched to a gene: 7. The CDR3 loop spans 14 amino acids.

This chain links TRBV19 with TRBJ2-2; 9 bases are a match to TRBD1. CDR3 length: 15 residues. The V gene's germline CDR1 is LNHDA and CDR2 SQIVND (reference sequence). V lost 5 bases to trimming and J lost 5 bases; unmatched junction nucleotides: 6. The CDR3 nucleotides are TGTGCCAGTAGTGGGAGGACAGGGGAAACCGGGGAGCTGTTTTTT. Its protein product is CASSGRTGETGELFF.

The chain employs TRBV30 and TRBJ2-2; TRBD2 aligns across 11 bases. Unmatched junction bases numbered 4, after V lost 1 base and J lost 6 bases. The CDR3 contains 15 residues. Per germline, CDR1 GTSNPN and CDR2 SVGIG (reference sequence). The CDR3 loop is CAWSALAGGPGELFF. DNA for the CDR3: TGTGCCTGGAGTGCCTTAGCGGGAGGGCCCGGGGAGCTGTTTTTT.

This chain connects TRBV19 to TRBJ1-5; D remains ambiguous. The length of the CDR3 is 13 residues. Deletions cut 3 bases from V and 5 bases from J, with 8 bases between. Per germline, CDR1 LNHDA and CDR2 SQIVND (reference sequence). Written as DNA, the CDR3 is TGTGCCAGTAGTATGGCATCGCATCAGCCCCAGCATTTT. This translates into CASSMASHQPQHF.

The genes are TRBV19 and TRBJ2-1, with D tentatively TRBD1 (6 bases). Trimming took 9 bases from V and 3 from J, leaving 12 bases between them. The CDR3 length is 13 residues. Germline assignment: CDR1 LNHDA and CDR2 SQIVND (reference sequence). CDR3 sequence reads: CASAMTGYNEQFF. CDR3 bases: TGTGCCAGCGCAATGACAGGCTACAATGAGCAGTTCTTC.

In this sample, this clone turned up once. The V call is TRBV2, the J call TRBJ1-6; no clear D gene. V gave up 2 bases and J gave up 7 bases, with 6 bases separating them. Germline V gene sequence: CDR1 SNHLY, CDR2 FYNNEI. The CDR3 contains 13 residues. CDR3 DNA: TGTGCCAGCAGTGAAAACGGGAATTCACCCCTCCACTTT. This encodes CASSENGNSPLHF.

This chain links TRBV5-1 with TRBJ2-2; TRBD1 matches at 7 bases. This CDR3 is 15 amino acids long. Germline CDR1 SGHRS, CDR2 YFSETQ. V was clipped by 1 base and J by 1 base; unmatched bases: 1. CDR3 sequence: CASSLTGVNTGELFF. CDR3 in DNA: TGCGCCAGCAGCTTGACAGGGGTGAACACCGGGGAGCTGTTTTTT.

The V call is TRBV4-3, the J call TRBJ2-1; tentatively, D is TRBD2 (5 bases). Germline CDR1 reads LGHNA; CDR2 reads YSLEER. V dropped 0 bases and J dropped 13 bases, with 13 bases sitting between them. The CDR3 totals 13 residues. In nucleotides, the CDR3 is TGCGCCAGCAGCCAAGATCGTCGGACTGAACAGTTCTTC. Translated, it gives CASSQDRRTEQFF.

The genes are TRBV5-1 and TRBJ1-2; TRBD1 matches at 11 bases. This CDR3 is 13 amino acids long. Germline V gene lookup returns CDR1 SGHRS and CDR2 YFSETQ. The V and J ends lost 3 bases and 7 bases, in that order; junction bases with no gene match: 2. This chain's CDR3 is CASSWTGGGGYTF. The CDR3 DNA reads as TGCGCCAGCAGCTGGACAGGGGGCGGTGGCTACACCTTC.

V and J are TRBV29-1 and TRBJ2-3; TRBD2 aligns across 10 bases. With V trimmed by 6 bases and J by 2 bases, 2 bases remained unmatched. Germline CDR1 reads SQVTM; CDR2 reads ANQGSEA. The CDR3 extends over 13 amino acids. CDR3 protein: CSVGTSATDTQYF. In DNA, the CDR3 is TGCAGCGTGGGGACTAGCGCCACAGATACGCAGTATTTT.

The chain links TRBV3-1 (or the pseudogene TRBV3-2) to TRBJ1-1; D is unresolved. Deletions cut 0 bases from V and 1 base from J, with 6 bases between. CDR1 and CDR2 from the germline V gene are LGHDT and YNNKEL (reference sequence). CDR3 length equals 14 residues. The CDR3 bases are TGTGCCAGCAGCCAAGAGGGAGGGAACACTGAAGCTTTCTTT. Translating gives CASSQEGGNTEAFF.

DNA of the CDR3: TGTGCCAGTAGTATCGGGACAGGGGCCTTGAGCAATCAGCCCCAGCATTTT. Translating it yields CASSIGTGALSNQPQHF. The chain is built from TRBV19 and TRBJ1-5, with 10 bases lining up with TRBD1. J was trimmed by 1 base and V by 3 bases; bases with no gene match: 6. Germline V gives CDR1 LNHDA, CDR2 SQIVND (reference sequence). The CDR3 runs 17 residues.

This chain links TRBV6-2 or TRBV6-3 with TRBJ2-4; D unresolved. The CDR3 is made up of 16 amino acids. The germline V gene has CDR1 MNHEY and CDR2 SVGEGT. The V and J ends lost 5 bases and 1 base respectively, with 15 bases between them. The CDR3 sequence is CASSQRHVAAKNIQYF. The CDR3 DNA is TGTGCCAGCAGTCAACGACACGTCGCTGCCAAAAACATTCAGTACTTC.

J is TRBJ1-1 and V is TRBV7-3, with no clear D. V was clipped by 1 base and J by 2 bases, with 8 bases between them. Germline V gene data show CDR1 as SGHTA and CDR2 as FQGTGA. The CDR3 runs to 14 residues. The CDR3 DNA follows: TGTGCCAGCAGCTTAAGGCAAATCAACACTGAAGCTTTCTTT. Its protein is CASSLRQINTEAFF.

This sequence joins TRBV7-2 and TRBJ2-2; D may be TRBD2 (5 bases). The germline gives CDR1 SGHTA, CDR2 FQGNSA. The CDR3 consists of 15 residues. Trimming pared 6 bases from V and 4 bases from J, leaving 15 bases between. The CDR3 protein is CASSLRGLGTGELFF. The DNA for the CDR3 is TGTGCCAGCAGTCTCAGAGGGTTGGGCACCGGGGAGCTGTTTTTT.

This clone occurred once. The chain has TRBV19 and TRBJ1-2; TRBD1 matches 11 bases. Per the germline V gene, CDR1 is LNHDA and CDR2 is SQIVND (reference sequence). This CDR3 contains 13 residues. After removal of 8 bases from V and 4 bases from J, the junction contained 3 bases not matched to a gene. CDR3 nucleotides: TGTGCCAGTGCGGACAGGGGGCCCTATGGCTACACCTTC. It is translated as CASADRGPYGYTF.

This clone was found a few times. The gene calls are TRBV11-3 and TRBJ2-7; tentatively, D is TRBD1 (6 bases). This CDR3 comprises 13 residues. Germline assignment: CDR1 SGHNT and CDR2 YENEEA. V lost 2 bases and J lost 5, with 10 bases in between. This CDR3 reads CASSLYRDHEQYF. The CDR3, as DNA: TGTGCCAGCAGCTTATACAGGGACCACGAGCAGTACTTC.

V and J are TRBV7-9 and TRBJ2-1, with a possible D match to TRBD2 (5 bases). Trimming stripped 1 base from V and 9 bases from J, with 13 bases between. There are 14 residues in the CDR3. Germline lookup yields CDR1 SEHNR and CDR2 FQNEAQ (reference sequence). CDR3 amino acids: CASSLGLRNSEQFF. In nucleotides, the CDR3 is TGTGCCAGCAGCTTAGGACTAAGGAATAGTGAGCAGTTCTTC. The full variable domain, rest sourced from reference TRBV7-9 and TRBJ2-1, is DTGVSQNPRHKITKRGQNVTFRCDPISEHNRLYWYRQTLGQGPEFLTYFQNEAQLEKSRLLSDRFSAERPKGSFSTLEIQRTEQGDSAMYLCASSLGLRNSEQFFGPGTRLTVL.

This sequence joins TRBV28 and TRBJ2-1; 7 bases agree with TRBD2. The CDR3 covers 15 residues. The germline V gene encodes CDR1 MDHEN and CDR2 SYDVKM. V was clipped by 6 bases and J by 0 bases; unmatched bases: 5. CDR3 nucleotide sequence: TGTGCCAGCAGGAGCGGGGTAAGCTCCTACAATGAGCAGTTCTTC. It translates to CASRSGVSSYNEQFF.

This chain uses TRBV11-2 with TRBJ2-7; a possible D gene is TRBD1 (5 bases). This CDR3 has 13 amino acids. V was clipped by 2 bases and J by 5 bases, with 10 bases between them. Per the germline V gene, CDR1 is SGHAT and CDR2 is FQNNGV. The CDR3 here is CASSLQGVDEQYF. The CDR3 DNA is TGTGCCAGCAGCTTACAGGGTGTCGACGAGCAGTACTTC. The full variable domain, in which reference TRBV11-2 and TRBJ2-7 provide the parts outside the CDR3, is EAGVAQSPRYKIIEKRQSVAFWCNPISGHATLYWYQQILGQGPKLLIQFQNNGVVDDSQLPKDRFSAERLKGVDSTLKIQPAKLEDSAVYLCASSLQGVDEQYFGPGTRLTVT.

The J gene is TRBJ2-1, the V gene TRBV5-8; 7 bases agree with TRBD2. This CDR3 contains 14 residues. Trimming took 4 bases from V and 7 from J; bases not matched to a gene: 8. Germline-derived CDR1 and CDR2 are SGHTS and YDEGEE. The CDR3 region is CASSRGREWNEQFF. The CDR3 DNA reads TGTGCCAGCAGCCGTGGGAGGGAATGGAATGAGCAGTTCTTC. Filled out from reference TRBV5-8 and TRBJ2-1, the complete variable domain reads EAGVTQSPTHLIKTRGQQATLRCSPISGHTSVYWYQQALGLGLQFLLWYDEGEERNRGNFPPRFSGRQFPNYSSELNVNALELEDSALYLCASSRGREWNEQFFGPGTRLTVL.

This clone was counted many times. The gene calls are TRBV25-1 and TRBJ1-4; 7 nucleotides agree with TRBD1. Per the germline V gene, CDR1 is MGHDK and CDR2 is SYGVNS. The CDR3 extends over 14 amino acids. V was clipped by 6 bases and J by 8 bases; unmatched bases: 9. The CDR3 region is CASSPDRASEKLFF. CDR3 in DNA: TGTGCCAGCAGCCCAGACAGGGCGAGCGAAAAACTGTTTTTT.